This TCR beta chain was recovered during a study of blood T cells in healthy people across ages. Findings and limits, study-wide: Naive and antigen-experienced cells were not separated, limiting conclusive comparison. Roughly linear age-related decline in beta diversity appeared, significant by age roughly 40.

Then a second PCR, running about 6 to 11 cycles, was carried out with a sample-barcoded 5' primer and a J-beta primer mix. Every molecule of cDNA carried a tag from a template-switch adaptor with 12 random nucleotides. A minimum of 2.5 million CDR3-containing paired-end reads was obtained for each sample. TCRdb reprocessed the 5' RACE reads via MiXCR and lists one record per CDR3 protein. The table shows 700,000 to 850,000 distinct CDR3 sequences, with 35% to 40% occurring only once. The CDR3 has 13 residues. The V gene end was trimmed by 4 bases and the J gene end by 13 bases; junction bases not matched to a gene: 10. CDR1 and CDR2 from the germline V gene are SEHNR and FQNEAQ (reference sequence). To note about this clonotype: Its antigen is unknown.

The sample comprised blood. This chain connects TRBV7-9 to TRBJ2-1; 7 nucleotides agree with TRBD1. This sequence was found in a man younger than 35 in good health. Written as DNA, the CDR3 is TGTGCCAGCAGCTCCCGACAGGGATTGTACCAGTTCTTC. This codes for CASSSRQGLYQFF.